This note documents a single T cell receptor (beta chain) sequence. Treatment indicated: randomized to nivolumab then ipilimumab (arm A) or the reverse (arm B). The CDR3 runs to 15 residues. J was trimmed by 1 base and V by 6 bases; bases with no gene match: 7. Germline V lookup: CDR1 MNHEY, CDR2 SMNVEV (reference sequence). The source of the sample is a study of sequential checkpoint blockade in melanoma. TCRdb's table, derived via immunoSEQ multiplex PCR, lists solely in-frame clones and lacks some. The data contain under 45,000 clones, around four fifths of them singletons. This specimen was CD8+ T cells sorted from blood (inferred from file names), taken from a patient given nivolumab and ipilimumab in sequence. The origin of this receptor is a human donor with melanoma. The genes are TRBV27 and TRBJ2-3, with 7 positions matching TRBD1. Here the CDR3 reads CASSRTGDGTDTQYF. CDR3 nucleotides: TGTGCCAGCAGCCGCACAGGGGATGGCACAGATACGCAGTATTTT.